This T cell receptor beta chain was recorded in a study of T-cell reconstitution after alpha-beta-depleted transplantation in children. This clonotype was seen repeatedly, ten times or more. The antigen remains undetermined. Preparation of the TCRbeta library was carried out with unique molecular identifiers. Via MiXCR, TCRdb re-called the PCR reads, giving one row per CDR3 protein. The sample consists of about 460,000 distinct CDR3 sequences, more than 9% of them appearing once. Whole-study findings and limits: One year post-transplant, T-cell counts and diversity were largely derived from T cells produced anew. It was reported that alpha-beta T cells came from several hundred expanded graft clones (about two months after transplant).

This TCR derives from a child aged 2-15 years with inherited bone marrow failure, due to receive a stem cell transplant. The sequencing here drew on PBMCs, taken before TCRalphabeta/CD19-depleted stem cell transplant.

The CDR3 DNA reads as TGCGCCAGCAGCCAAGAAAGTCTAGCGGGTCTTGAGCAGTTCTTC. This codes for CASSQESLAGLEQFF. The chain is built from TRBV4-3 and TRBJ2-1, with 8 bases matching TRBD2. The V gene end was trimmed by 0 bases and the J gene end by 9 bases; junction bases not matched to a gene: 7. Germline CDR1 is LGHNA and CDR2 is YSLEER. This CDR3 is built from 15 residues.